These 20 T cell receptor beta chains came from one sample sequenced in a study of cytotoxic CD8 clonotypes in ibrutinib-treated CLL. Sequenced by immunoSEQ multiplex PCR; TCRdb stores in-frame clones only, minus some. The sample lists approximately 74,000 clones, approximately 80% occurring once. The sample in question was PBMCs, obtained at disease progression, from a patient treated with ibrutinib. Receptors originate from a human donor with chronic lymphocytic leukemia.

The chain couples TRBV11-1 to TRBJ2-7; D is perhaps TRBD2 (5 bases). The length of the CDR3 is 12 residues. V shed 4 bases and J shed 7 bases, with 11 bases lying between them. Germline V gene lookup returns CDR1 SGHAT and CDR2 FQDESV (reference sequence). The CDR3 DNA reads TGTGCCAGCAGCTCCGGACGGGGTGAGCAGTACTTC. Translating it yields CASSSGRGEQYF.

J is TRBJ1-1 and V is TRBV7-9, with D unclear. This CDR3 contains 14 residues. In germline, CDR1 is SEHNR, CDR2 FQNEAQ (reference sequence). Trimming cost V 1 base and J 0 bases, with 6 bases left between them. Here the CDR3 DNA reads TGTGCCAGCAGCTTAGGGACGATGAACACTGAAGCTTTCTTT. As protein: CASSLGTMNTEAFF.

This clone showed up just a few times. The chain carries TRBV7-9 and TRBJ1-5; TRBD1 aligns across 9 bases. This CDR3 has 15 residues. V lost 5 bases and J lost 8; bases outside the gene matches: 10. The germline CDR1 and CDR2 sequences are SEHNR and FQNEAQ (reference sequence). CDR3 protein: CASSLGTGPNKPQHF. The CDR3 nucleotides read TGTGCCAGCAGCCTCGGGACAGGGCCAAATAAGCCCCAGCATTTT.

This clone has only one observation. This chain joins TRBV5-4 and TRBJ2-7, with D perhaps being TRBD1 or TRBD2 (5 bases each). The CDR3 extends over 15 amino acids. Germline lookup yields CDR1 SGHNT and CDR2 YYREEE (reference sequence). V was clipped by 3 bases and J by 0 bases, with 13 bases between them. CDR3 residues: CASSSGTGISYEQYF. DNA for the CDR3: TGTGCCAGCAGCTCCGGGACGGGAATCTCCTACGAGCAGTACTTC. Full variable domain (remainder filled in from reference TRBV5-4 and TRBJ2-7): ETGVTQSPTHLIKTRGQQVTLRCSSQSGHNTVSWYQQALGQGPQFIFQYYREEENGRGNFPPRFSGLQFPNYSSELNVNALELDDSALYLCASSSGTGISYEQYFGPGTRLTVT.

The chain links TRBV4-2 to TRBJ1-4, with a possible D match to TRBD1 (6 bases). The CDR3 has 16 amino acids. Germline CDR1 LGHNA, CDR2 YNFKEQ. Trimming left V 2 bases short and J 4 bases short, with 14 bases between. The CDR3 sequence: CASSQLRTENNEKLFF. CDR3 bases: TGTGCCAGCAGCCAACTGCGGACAGAGAATAATGAAAAACTGTTTTTT.

This clone was counted only a few times. The chain is built from TRBV19 and TRBJ2-7, with 11 positions matching TRBD1. From germline, CDR1 is LNHDA and CDR2 SQIVND (reference sequence). The length of the CDR3 is 12 residues. J gave up 3 bases and V 11 bases, and 3 bases lay outside the gene matches. CDR3 protein: CACGTGGYEQYF. The CDR3 DNA follows: TGTGCCTGTGGGACAGGGGGCTACGAGCAGTACTTC.

The chain has TRBV28 and TRBJ1-3; 7 positions agree with TRBD1. Trimming cost V 4 bases and J 0 bases; bases outside gene matches: 9. This CDR3 has 17 residues. Germline V CDR1 and CDR2: MDHEN, SYDVKM. The CDR3 loop is CASSSAGGDRSGNTIYF. CDR3 sequence (DNA): TGTGCCAGCAGTTCGGCAGGGGGGGACCGCTCTGGAAACACCATATATTTT.

The CDR3 DNA sequence: TGTGCCAGCAGTAGTCACCCCGGGAGGGGGTCCTACGAGCAGTACTTC. Translating gives CASSSHPGRGSYEQYF. The rearrangement uses TRBV27 and TRBJ2-7; 8 bases are shared with TRBD2. Germline lookup yields CDR1 MNHEY and CDR2 SMNVEV (reference sequence). V was pared by 5 bases and J by 1 base, with 10 bases of the junction left unmatched. The CDR3 is made up of 16 amino acids.

The rearrangement links TRBV14 to TRBJ1-2; 7 bases agree with TRBD1. The junction had 5 bases not matched to a gene; V was cut back by 2 bases and J by 8 bases. The CDR3 runs 13 residues. Per the germline V gene, CDR1 is SGHDN and CDR2 is FVKESK. The CDR3 loop reads CASSQFRQGGYTF. The CDR3 DNA reads TGTGCCAGCAGCCAATTCCGACAGGGAGGCTACACCTTC.

The chain has TRBV27 and TRBJ1-2; 9 bases agree with TRBD1. Germline values: CDR1 MNHEY, CDR2 SMNVEV (reference sequence). The CDR3 consists of 14 residues. With V trimmed by 3 bases and J by 7 bases, 6 bases remained unmatched. The CDR3 sequence: CASSFRRDRVGYTF. In DNA, the CDR3 is TGTGCCAGCAGTTTCCGAAGGGACAGGGTTGGCTACACCTTC.

This clone was seen a single time. This chain connects TRBV4-1 to TRBJ1-4, with 7 bases matching TRBD1. The CDR3 runs to 16 residues. Germline V CDR1 and CDR2: MGHRA, YSYEKL. J was trimmed by 8 bases and V by 3 bases; bases with no gene match: 12. CDR3 in amino acids: CASSQGYRGSREKLFF. CDR3 nucleotides: TGCGCCAGCAGCCAGGGATACAGGGGTTCGAGGGAAAAACTGTTTTTT.

The V and J genes are TRBV6-5 and TRBJ1-4; D unresolved. The CDR3 covers 16 residues. V dropped 0 bases and J dropped 0 bases, with 8 bases sitting between them. The germline gives CDR1 MNHEY, CDR2 SVGAGI. The CDR3 sequence: CASSYSSRATNEKLFF. The CDR3 DNA is TGTGCCAGCAGTTACTCGAGCCGGGCAACTAATGAAAAACTGTTTTTT.

This clone is a singleton in its sample. The rearrangement uses TRBV7-2 and TRBJ1-2, with 9 positions matching TRBD1. With 5 bases clipped from V and 5 bases from J, the junction kept 6 bases outside the gene matches. In germline, CDR1 is SGHTA, CDR2 FQGNSA. The CDR3 is made up of 14 amino acids. The CDR3, as DNA: TGTGCCAGCAGCCTACAGGGGGCGAGGTATGGCTACACCTTC. It yields the protein CASSLQGARYGYTF.

This clone was detected once. The chain uses TRBV5-1 and TRBJ2-1; tentative D call: TRBD2 (5 bases). V dropped 3 bases and J dropped 15 bases, with 19 bases sitting between them. CDR3 length equals 13 residues. Germline V gene lookup returns CDR1 SGHRS and CDR2 YFSETQ. CDR3 loop: CASSYATQEVTFF. CDR3 sequence (DNA): TGCGCCAGCAGCTACGCGACTCAGGAGGTAACGTTCTTC.

This clone appeared once. J is TRBJ1-1 and V is TRBV14; possible D gene TRBD1, 5 bases. Germline values: CDR1 SGHDN, CDR2 FVKESK. V lost 0 bases to trimming and J lost 10 bases, with 12 bases between them. This CDR3 has 13 amino acids. CDR3 sequence (DNA): TGTGCCAGCAGCCAAGACCGGCGGGACGCAGCTTTCTTT. Translating it yields CASSQDRRDAAFF.

This chain joins TRBV6-1 and TRBJ1-2; D uncertain. The germline V gene has CDR1 MNHNS and CDR2 SASEGT. V was shortened by 5 bases and J by 5 bases, with 9 bases between the two germline ends. This CDR3 region has 12 residues. The CDR3 DNA sequence: TGTGCCAGCAGTTTCCAGTGGTATGGCTACACCTTC. This sequence encodes CASSFQWYGYTF.

The chain uses TRBV13 and TRBJ1-2; 7 bases map to TRBD1. Germline assignment: CDR1 PRHDT and CDR2 FYEKMQ (reference sequence). CDR3 length: 18 residues. The V segment lost 2 bases and the J segment 3 bases; nucleotides outside the gene matches: 15. CDR3: CASSLTLQGVVDDYGYTF. Written as DNA, the CDR3 is TGTGCCAGCAGCTTAACACTTCAGGGGGTAGTGGACGACTATGGCTACACCTTC.

This clone was counted once. This chain joins TRBV29-1 and TRBJ2-1; D perhaps matches TRBD2 (5 bases). The CDR3 is made up of 14 amino acids. Trimming left V 4 bases short and J 4 bases short, with 14 bases between. Germline CDR1 reads SQVTM; CDR2 reads ANQGSEA. In DNA, the CDR3 is TGCAGCGTTGGGTCCGAAGGCGGGTACAATGAGCAGTTCTTC. The encoded protein is CSVGSEGGYNEQFF.

The rearrangement links TRBV28 to TRBJ1-3, with 9 bases fitting TRBD1. CDR3 length: 13 amino acids. Germline CDR1 and CDR2: MDHEN and SYDVKM. Germline trimming cut 5 bases from V and 4 bases from J; bases unmatched to any gene: 0. In nucleotides, the CDR3 is TGTGCCAGCAGTGGACAGGGGGGAAACACCATATATTTT. Protein product: CASSGQGGNTIYF. The whole variable domain, remainder taken from reference TRBV28 and TRBJ1-3, is DVKVTQSSRYLVKRTGEKVFLECVQDMDHENMFWYRQDPGLGLRLIYFSYDVKMKEKGDIPEGYSVSREKKERFSLILESASTNQTSMYLCASSGQGGNTIYFGEGSWLTVV.

This clone came up once. The chain combines TRBV10-1 with TRBJ2-4, with 9 bases lining up with TRBD2. CDR1 is WNHNN and CDR2 is SYGVQD in the germline V gene (reference sequence). The junction had 4 bases not matched to a gene; V was cut back by 4 bases and J by 12 bases. The CDR3 has 12 residues. CDR3 DNA sequence: TGCGCCAGCAGTGCCGGGACTAGCTATCAGTACTTC. Protein product: CASSAGTSYQYF.